The T cell receptor beta chain described here comes from a study of CD8 T cells in ankylosing spondylitis. Study-level points and caveats: Some motif variants had been reported before (in reactive arthritis synovial fluid and blood). Characteristic, it appeared, of ankylosing spondylitis blood was a TCR beta motif of about eight highly homologous variants. Clones linked to the disease showed a CD8+ phenotype. They occurred at relatively low frequencies in peripheral blood.

There are 13 residues in the CDR3. V shed 4 bases and J shed 1 base, with 8 bases lying between them. Germline values: CDR1 SGHRS, CDR2 YFSETQ. With respect to this clonotype: Its antigen remains unknown.

The TCR beta libraries were generated through quantitative 5'-RACE incorporating molecular barcodes. Using its own MiXCR run on the 5' RACE reads, TCRdb lists one record per CDR3 protein. The sample lists some 340,000 distinct CDR3 sequences; roughly 15% were seen once. Sequencing was done on a sample of blood, either unsorted or a sorted T cell fraction (not recorded which). This clonotype was obtained from a male donor with ankylosing spondylitis or in good health (not recorded which). The chain links TRBV5-1 to TRBJ1-1; D gene uncertain. The CDR3 is CASSKDGNTEAFF. DNA for the CDR3: TGCGCCAGCAGCAAGGACGGGAACACTGAAGCTTTCTTT.